A selection of T cell receptor beta chains follows, all from one sample in a study of blood T cell repertoires in COVID-19. Clones were sequenced by immunoSEQ multiplex PCR, and TCRdb holds only the in-frame ones, with some missing. The repertoire consists of over 7,500 clones, with around 80% occurring once and the leading ten covering roughly a quarter. The specimen sequenced was peripheral blood. Every receptor here comes from a man aged 60 to 69 with active COVID-19. CDR3s leave out the opening cysteine and the closing phenylalanine or tryptophan.

>TRBV6-2/TRBV6-3|10
ASSYSKRAQH
>TRBV27|12
ASSFYGQGEGYT
>TRBV5-4|12
ASSPTSATDEQF
>TRBV5-1|13
ASGFEGQGKNEQY
>TRBV29-1|11
SVEGQGAYEQY
>TRBV7-2|11
ASSPGTKETQY
>TRBV6-2/TRBV6-3|12
ASSDTGGWETQY
>TRBV14|13
ASSQDLGQAETQY
>TRBV5-1|13
ASRSSGGNTGELF
>TRBV27|12
ASSPVDAVGALH
>TRBV4-1|9
ASSQGAVID
>TRBV2|11
ASTIGQGYEQY
>TRBV11-1|9
ASSPNTEQF
>TRBV19|13
ASSRGQESNQPQH
>TRBV7-8|13
ASSLEAGNTGELF
>TRBV15|12
ATSRDRGTYEQY
>TRBV5-1|12
ASSLDRGQTEAF
>TRBV20-1|10
SASVADNEQF
>TRBV28|14
ASSSRDKGMNTEAF
>TRBV7-7|13
ASATGGGYNSPLH
>TRBV18|12
ASSPTGAQETQY
>TRBV24-1|15
ATSDSSGQGARQPQH
>TRBV5-1|13
ASSLEGGKTYGYT
>TRBV10-3|12
AIGSTGSREKLF
>TRBV7-2|12
ASSPGPGVAEQY
>TRBV7-9|11
ASVEMGNTEAF
>TRBV19|14
ASSSPGQGNQETQY
>TRBV5-1|13
ASSSTGTGSYGYT
>TRBV2|11
ASRGTGRPEAF
>TRBV5-4|15
ASSLNPTGNVLHEQY
>TRBV3-1/TRBV3-2|15
ASSHLQGIGNTGELF
>TRBV7-2|14
ASSLPAGDGTDTQY
>TRBV28|10
ASSLEEAEAF
>TRBV6-2/TRBV6-3|10
ASSDSQETQY
>TRBV28|10
ASRVKRETQY
>TRBV20-1|12
SASASGTIGELF
>TRBV11-2|13
ASSRSGGELDEQY
>TRBV18|9
ASSPGETQY
>TRBV7-2|13
ASSLAGEWRDTQY
>TRBV6-5|13
ASSTGQSRLETQY